This T cell receptor (beta chain) appears in the sequencing data of a study of beta chain features in type 1 diabetes. Regarding the study as a whole: PCR may have favored shorter templates equally in patients and controls.

The germline V gene has CDR1 MNHNS and CDR2 SASEGT. Trimming stripped 2 bases from V and 6 bases from J, with 5 bases between. The CDR3 has 12 residues. As concerns this clone: Its antigen is not identified.

cDNA synthesis used the whole RNA isolate, giving expressed TCRB sequences. Assay: immunoSEQ multiplex PCR; the TCRdb copy retains only in-frame clones and omits some. The repertoire holds under 500,000 clones, around 28% seen once, with roughly 0.06% in the top ten. Cells sorted by CD45RO/CCR7/CD25/CD127/CD95/CD27 comprised CD4+ naive, central memory, regulatory and stem cell-like memory cells. Material for sequencing was naive CD4+ T cells from blood. V gene TRBV6-1 combines with J gene TRBJ2-4, with D possibly matching TRBD2 (5 bases). The receptor comes from a man younger than 35 in good health. Here the CDR3 reads CASSERGNIQYF. CDR3 bases: TGTGCCAGCAGTGAACGGGGAAACATTCAGTACTTC.